This is a list of T cell receptor beta chains from one sample in a study of T cell clonotyping in hematopoietic cell transplantation. Profiling relied on immunoSEQ multiplex PCR, and the TCRdb table lists in-frame clones only, not all of them. This table holds approximately 14,000 clones, approximately 97% found once. Sequencing was performed on peripheral blood mononuclear cells, taken 30 days after allogeneic stem cell transplant. The receptors stem from a female patient in her fifties who had an allogeneic stem cell transplant from an unrelated donor, so T cells may come from the graft donor. Some clones in this sample may be carry-over from other donors' samples. The conserved cysteine and the conserved F or W are not part of the CDR3 here. Each record gives: J gene, V gene, CDR3 protein.

TRBJ1-1,TRBV29-1,STRIGDTEAF
TRBJ2-2,TRBV4-1,ASSQDAGLNTGELF
TRBJ1-1,TRBV7-6,ASSSGLTARNTEAF
TRBJ1-1,TRBV13,ADGTMNTEAF
TRBJ1-6,TRBV9,ASSVVSADSPLH
TRBJ1-4,TRBV5-1,ASSLGTGGMTNEKLF
TRBJ2-3,TRBV29-1,SVGTSTDTQY
TRBJ1-2,TRBV11-2,ASSFYPDGASNYGYT
TRBJ2-1,TRBV6-4,ASSVLAGESNEQF
TRBJ2-5,TRBV29-1,SVTLLARETQY
TRBJ2-3,TRBV29-1,SGGGANTDTQY
TRBJ2-6,TRBV5-1,ASSLVGQGALRSGANVLT
TRBJ1-2,TRBV5-6,ARSIGQTNYGYT
TRBJ2-2,TRBV5-1,ASSLTGTGPGGELF
TRBJ2-1,TRBV9,ASSVVDRGHEQF
TRBJ2-3,TRBV19,ASSISLGGRAPTDTQY
TRBJ2-7,TRBV7-8,ASSFYGGDTSYEQY
TRBJ1-1,TRBV7-7,ASSYQENTEAF
TRBJ1-6,TRBV5-6,ASNRDRNSPLH
TRBJ1-2,TRBV19,AGRGTAGAGYT
TRBJ1-2,TRBV7-8,ASSSRQGWGNYGYT
TRBJ1-4,TRBV30,AWARREYEKLF
TRBJ2-7,TRBV13,ASSLGGQVKQY
TRBJ1-2,TRBV5-1,ASRQLREDYGYT
TRBJ1-1,TRBV4-2,ASSPRVGQGDTEAF
TRBJ1-5,TRBV7-6,ASSLGTGVGQPQH
TRBJ2-5,TRBV11-2,ASSPGLYETQY
TRBJ1-4,TRBV11-1,ASSSAEGRSTNEKLF
TRBJ1-4,TRBV2,ASSDRSRAKLF
TRBJ1-1,TRBV28,ASRAGELNTEAF
TRBJ1-1,TRBV19,ASITTGVRTEAF
TRBJ1-2,TRBV2,ASSGGGPSGYT
TRBJ1-2,TRBV6-6,ATMGAIGFGYT
TRBJ2-3,TRBV12-5,ASGLGLAGVDTQY
TRBJ1-5,TRBV2,ATANGNQPQH
TRBJ1-6,TRBV13,ASSFDRRDNSPLH
TRBJ1-6,TRBV30,AWRGQSSTYNSPLH
TRBJ1-4,TRBV7-8,ASRQQDSSEKLF